This T cell receptor beta chain is from a study of shared clonotypes between healthy human individuals. The germline V gene has CDR1 SQVTM and CDR2 ANQGSEA. The CDR3 is made up of 13 amino acids. With 3 bases removed from V and 6 bases from J, the gap between germline ends came to 14 bases. For every subset, genomic DNA was evenly distributed across several immunoSEQ plates. Some clones are missing from TCRdb's copy, which holds only in-frame ones; the method was immunoSEQ multiplex PCR. Altogether about 380,000 clones are present, 95% to 97% being singletons, with the ten largest covering approximately 0.32%.

The sequenced sample was memory CD8+ T cells sorted from blood. Subset here: CD45RO+ cells pooled with CCR7-negative TemRA cells. The TCR comes from a man aged 25 to 40 in good health. The chain combines TRBV29-1 with TRBJ1-1, with D perhaps matching TRBD1 (6 bases). CDR3: CSVDQWTEAEAFF. For the CDR3, the DNA is TGCAGCGTTGACCAGTGGACAGAGGCTGAAGCTTTCTTT.